This is a list of T cell receptor beta chains from one sample in a study of blood T cells in healthy people across ages. From the 5' RACE reads, TCRdb called clonotypes with MiXCR, one entry per CDR3 protein. The table records a few hundred thousand distinct CDR3 sequences, 25% to 30% of them present only once. The sequencing input was blood. The source is an older woman in good health. Both conserved end residues are part of each CDR3. D genes are given only for firm matches. A clone size is listed for some rows: how often the clone was seen (once, few, many), or a class if it is expanded.

v_gene	len	abundance	d_gene	j_gene	CDR3aa	CDR3nt
TRBV12-3/TRBV12-4	13	many	-	TRBJ2-5	CASSLQQGQTQYF	TGTGCCAGCAGCTTACAACAGGGACAGACCCAGTACTTC
TRBV2	16	-	TRBD2	TRBJ2-1	CASNHRLAGTYNEQFF	TGTGCCAGCAACCATAGACTAGCGGGGACCTACAATGAGCAGTTCTTC
TRBV5-1	14	many	TRBD1	TRBJ1-4	CASSSGGAGEKLFF	TGCGCCAGCAGCTCAGGGGGCGCCGGTGAAAAACTGTTTTTT
TRBV4-2	15	-	TRBD1	TRBJ2-2	CASSQGGQGDRELFF	TGTGCCAGCAGCCAAGGGGGGCAGGGGGATAGGGAGCTGTTTTTT
TRBV20-1	14	few	TRBD2	TRBJ2-1	CSAARSGRLNEQFF	TGCAGTGCAGCTCGTAGCGGGAGGTTAAATGAGCAGTTCTTC
TRBV7-2	11	-	-	TRBJ2-5	CASSFAGTQYF	TGTGCCAGCAGCTTCGCGGGGACCCAGTACTTC
TRBV5-1	14	-	-	TRBJ1-2	CASSLGQEIYGYTF	TGCGCCAGCAGCTTGGGACAGGAGATCTATGGTTACACCTTC
TRBV29-1	13	few	TRBD1	TRBJ2-5	CSSLDRSQETQYF	TGCAGCTCCCTGGACAGGTCCCAAGAGACCCAGTACTTC
TRBV12-3/TRBV12-4	14	few	-	TRBJ1-4	CASSFKGRGEKLFF	TGTGCCAGCAGTTTTAAGGGCCGAGGCGAAAAACTGTTTTTT
TRBV6-1	18	-	-	TRBJ2-6	CASSESPGFMTGANVLTF	TGTGCCAGCAGTGAATCCCCAGGGTTCATGACTGGGGCCAACGTCCTGACTTTC
TRBV28	15	-	-	TRBJ1-4	CASSYLVGGSEKLFF	TGTGCCAGCAGTTATTTGGTCGGCGGGTCTGAAAAACTGTTTTTT
TRBV9	15	-	TRBD2	TRBJ2-5	CASGEAGAFPETQYF	TGTGCCAGCGGGGAGGCGGGAGCCTTTCCAGAGACCCAGTACTTC
TRBV29-1	13	few	-	TRBJ1-4	CSVAEGAGEKLFF	TGCAGCGTTGCGGAAGGGGCTGGTGAAAAACTGTTTTTT
TRBV29-1	15	few	TRBD1	TRBJ2-7	CSVEYSGQGAHEQYF	TGCAGCGTGGAATATTCGGGACAGGGGGCCCACGAGCAGTACTTC
TRBV2	15	-	TRBD2	TRBJ2-1	CASSPTTLAVNEQFF	TGTGCCAGCAGTCCCACTACGCTAGCGGTCAATGAGCAGTTCTTC
TRBV12-3/TRBV12-4	14	few	-	TRBJ2-7	CASSSSDISYEQYF	-
TRBV19	15	few	-	TRBJ2-7	CASSIAGRSSYEQYF	TGTGCCAGTAGTATAGCGGGGAGGAGCTCCTACGAGCAGTACTTC
TRBV20-1	13	few	TRBD2	TRBJ2-3	CSAGLAGADTQYF	TGCAGTGCCGGACTAGCGGGAGCAGATACGCAGTATTTT